The entry below describes one TCR beta chain. Cohort 3 donors were reported recovered after two negative PCRs, clearance, or symptom resolution. This record belongs to a study of blood T cell repertoires in COVID-19. In the original analysis: The authors estimated nucleated cell counts from reference gene primer amplification. Libraries were prepared by immunoSEQ multiplex PCR; TCRdb keeps only in-frame clonotypes and omits some of them. V and J calls and clone size follow that table, whereas D and trimming were derived from the DNA. The sample comprises under 350,000 clones, roughly nine tenths of which are singletons, and 2.6% rests with the top ten. The sample was PBMCs or T cells enriched from blood (not recorded which). The sequence was obtained from a man in his 60s who had recovered from COVID-19.

DNA for the CDR3: TGTGCCAGCTCACCGGACAAGGGCGACAAGCTGTTTTTT. Translating it yields CASSPDKGDKLFF. This chain joins TRBV18 and TRBJ2-2; TRBD1 might be the D (5 bases). Germline V gene lookup returns CDR1 KGHSH and CDR2 LQKENI. V was cut by 3 bases and J by 12 bases, with 14 bases left in between. CDR3 length equals 13 residues.